The present TCR beta chain was sequenced within a study of blood T cell repertoires in COVID-19. The assay was immunoSEQ multiplex PCR, and TCRdb's table has in-frame clones only and misses some. The sample lists nearly 250,000 clones; around nine tenths were seen once. CDR1 LNHDA and CDR2 SQIVND come from the germline V gene (reference sequence). CDR3 size: 12 residues. Deletions cut 5 bases from V and 5 bases from J, with 4 bases between. This chain joins TRBV19 and TRBJ1-6; the D is unclear. This TCR was recovered from a woman aged 60 to 75 who had recovered from COVID-19. The sequenced sample was peripheral blood. CDR3 coding DNA: TGTGCCAGTAGTCCAAATAATTCACCCCTCCACTTT. Protein: CASSPNNSPLHF.